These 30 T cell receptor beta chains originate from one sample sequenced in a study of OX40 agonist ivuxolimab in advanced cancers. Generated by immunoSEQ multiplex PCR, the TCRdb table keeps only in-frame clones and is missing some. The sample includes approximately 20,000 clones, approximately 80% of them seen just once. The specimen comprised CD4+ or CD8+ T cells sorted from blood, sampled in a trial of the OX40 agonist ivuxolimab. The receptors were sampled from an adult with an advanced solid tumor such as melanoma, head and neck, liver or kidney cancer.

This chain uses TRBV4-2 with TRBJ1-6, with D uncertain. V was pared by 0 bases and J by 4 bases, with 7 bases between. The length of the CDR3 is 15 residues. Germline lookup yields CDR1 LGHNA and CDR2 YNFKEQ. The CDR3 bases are TGTGCCAGCAGCCAAGATCACAGTTATAATTCACCCCTCCACTTT. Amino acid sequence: CASSQDHSYNSPLHF.

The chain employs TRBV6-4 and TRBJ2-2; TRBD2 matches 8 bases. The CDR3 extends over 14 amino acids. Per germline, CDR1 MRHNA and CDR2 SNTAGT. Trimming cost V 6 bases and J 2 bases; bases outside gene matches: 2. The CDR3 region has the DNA TGTGCCAGCAGCGGGGGGGCCAACACCGGGGAGCTGTTTTTT. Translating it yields CASSGGANTGELFF.

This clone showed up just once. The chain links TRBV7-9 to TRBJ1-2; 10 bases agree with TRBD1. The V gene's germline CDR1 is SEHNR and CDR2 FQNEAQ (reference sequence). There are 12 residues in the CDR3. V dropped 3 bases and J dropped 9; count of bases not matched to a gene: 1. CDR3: CASSLGQGSYTF. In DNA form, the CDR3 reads TGTGCCAGCAGCTTGGGACAGGGGAGCTACACCTTC. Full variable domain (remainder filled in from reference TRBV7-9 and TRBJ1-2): DTGVSQNPRHKITKRGQNVTFRCDPISEHNRLYWYRQTLGQGPEFLTYFQNEAQLEKSRLLSDRFSAERPKGSFSTLEIQRTEQGDSAMYLCASSLGQGSYTFGSGTRLTVV.

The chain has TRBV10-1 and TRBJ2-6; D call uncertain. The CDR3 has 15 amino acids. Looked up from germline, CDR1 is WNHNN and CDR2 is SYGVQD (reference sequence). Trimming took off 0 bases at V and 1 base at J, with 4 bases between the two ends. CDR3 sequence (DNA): TGCGCCAGCAGTGAGTCGGGATCTGGGGCCAACGTCCTGACTTTC. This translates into CASSESGSGANVLTF.

The CDR3 here is CASSLYYDQETQYF. CDR3 coding DNA: TGTGCCAGCAGTTTATATTATGACCAAGAGACCCAGTACTTC. The chain couples TRBV27 to TRBJ2-5, with unresolved D. The V and J ends lost 1 base and 0 bases respectively, with 6 bases between them. Germline values: CDR1 MNHEY, CDR2 SMNVEV (reference sequence). The CDR3 runs 14 residues.

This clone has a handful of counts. CDR3 in amino acids: CASGGTGGFNEQFF. DNA for the CDR3: TGTGCCAGCGGCGGGACAGGGGGTTTTAATGAGCAGTTCTTC. The chain carries TRBV7-6 and TRBJ2-1, with TRBD1 matching over 11 bases. The CDR3 is 14 residues long. J lost 7 bases, V lost 8 bases, and 7 bases had no gene match. The germline V gene has CDR1 SGHVS and CDR2 FNYEAQ. Together with reference TRBV7-6 and TRBJ2-1, the CDR3 gives the full variable domain: GAGVSQSPRYKVTKRGQDVALRCDPISGHVSLYWYRQALGQGPEFLTYFNYEAQQDKSGLPNDRFSAERPEGSISTLTIQRTEQRDSAMYRCASGGTGGFNEQFFGPGTRLTVL.

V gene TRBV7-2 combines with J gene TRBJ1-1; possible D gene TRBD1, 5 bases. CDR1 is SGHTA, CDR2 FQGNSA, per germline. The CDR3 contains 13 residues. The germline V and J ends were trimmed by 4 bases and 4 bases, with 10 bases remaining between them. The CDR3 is CASSWTGGTEAFF. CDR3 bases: TGTGCCAGCAGCTGGACCGGGGGCACTGAAGCTTTCTTT.

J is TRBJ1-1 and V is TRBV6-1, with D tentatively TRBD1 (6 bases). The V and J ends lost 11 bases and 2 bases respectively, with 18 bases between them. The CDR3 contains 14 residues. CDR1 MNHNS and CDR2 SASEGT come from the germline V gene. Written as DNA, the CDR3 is TGTGCCGGCCGAAGGACAGACTCAAACACTGAAGCTTTCTTT. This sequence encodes CAGRRTDSNTEAFF.

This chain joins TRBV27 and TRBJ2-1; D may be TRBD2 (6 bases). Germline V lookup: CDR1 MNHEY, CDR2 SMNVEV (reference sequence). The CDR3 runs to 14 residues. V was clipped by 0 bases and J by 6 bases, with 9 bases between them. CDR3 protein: CASSLSRGGNEQFF. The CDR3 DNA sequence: TGTGCCAGCAGTTTATCGCGGGGCGGCAATGAGCAGTTCTTC.

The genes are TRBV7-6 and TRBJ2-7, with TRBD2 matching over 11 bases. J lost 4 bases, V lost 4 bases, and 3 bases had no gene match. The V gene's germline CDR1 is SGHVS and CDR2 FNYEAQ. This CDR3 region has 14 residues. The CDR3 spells CASSSLAGAYEQYF. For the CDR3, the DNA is TGTGCCAGCAGCTCACTAGCGGGAGCTTACGAGCAGTACTTC.

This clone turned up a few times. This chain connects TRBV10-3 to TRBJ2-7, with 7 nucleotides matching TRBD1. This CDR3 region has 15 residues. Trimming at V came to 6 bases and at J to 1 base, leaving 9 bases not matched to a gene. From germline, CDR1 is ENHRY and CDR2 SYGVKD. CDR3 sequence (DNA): TGTGCCATCAGCCTACGGACAGGTCTTTCCTACGAGCAGTACTTC. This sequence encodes CAISLRTGLSYEQYF.

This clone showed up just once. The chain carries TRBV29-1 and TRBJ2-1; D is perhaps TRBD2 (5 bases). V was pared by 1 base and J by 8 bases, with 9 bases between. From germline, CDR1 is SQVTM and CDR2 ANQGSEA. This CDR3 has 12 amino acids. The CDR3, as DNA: TGCAGCGTTGAAGGCCTCGGGGATGAGCAGTTCTTC. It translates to CSVEGLGDEQFF.

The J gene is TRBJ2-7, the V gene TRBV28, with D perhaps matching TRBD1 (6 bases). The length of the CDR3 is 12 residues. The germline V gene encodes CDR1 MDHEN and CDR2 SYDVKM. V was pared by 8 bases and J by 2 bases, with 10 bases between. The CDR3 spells CASRDTTYEQYF. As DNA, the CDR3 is TGTGCCAGCCGGGACACTACCTACGAGCAGTACTTC.

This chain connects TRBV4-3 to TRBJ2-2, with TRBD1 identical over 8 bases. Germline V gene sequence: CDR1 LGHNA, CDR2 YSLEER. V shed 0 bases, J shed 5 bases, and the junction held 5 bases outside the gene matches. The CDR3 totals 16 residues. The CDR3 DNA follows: TGCGCCAGCAGCCAAGACCACAGGGGGAGAACCGGGGAGCTGTTTTTT. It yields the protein CASSQDHRGRTGELFF.

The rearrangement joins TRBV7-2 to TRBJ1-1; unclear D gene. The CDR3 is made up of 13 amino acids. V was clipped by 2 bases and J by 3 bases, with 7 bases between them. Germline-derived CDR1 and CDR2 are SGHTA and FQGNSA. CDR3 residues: CASSLSSYTEAFF. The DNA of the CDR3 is TGTGCCAGCAGCTTAAGCAGTTACACTGAAGCTTTCTTT.

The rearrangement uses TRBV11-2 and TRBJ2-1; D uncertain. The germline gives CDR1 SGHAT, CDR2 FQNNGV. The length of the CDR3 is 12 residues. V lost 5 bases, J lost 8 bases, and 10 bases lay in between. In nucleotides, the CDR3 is TGTGCCAGCAGCCGCTCACCGGATGAGCAGTTCTTC. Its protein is CASSRSPDEQFF.

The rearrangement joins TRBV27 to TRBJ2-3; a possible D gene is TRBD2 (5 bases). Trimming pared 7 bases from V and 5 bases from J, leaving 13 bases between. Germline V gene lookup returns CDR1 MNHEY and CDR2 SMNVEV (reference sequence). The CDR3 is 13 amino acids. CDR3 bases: TGTGCCAGCAAAACTCAGGACTTAGATACGCAGTATTTT. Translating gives CASKTQDLDTQYF.

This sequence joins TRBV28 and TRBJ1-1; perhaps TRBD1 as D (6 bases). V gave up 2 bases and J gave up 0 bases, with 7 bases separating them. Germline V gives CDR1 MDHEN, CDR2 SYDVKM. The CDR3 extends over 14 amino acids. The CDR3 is CASSLTGMNTEAFF. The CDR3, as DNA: TGTGCCAGCAGTTTAACAGGGATGAACACTGAAGCTTTCTTT.

The CDR3: CASSDYAGSDQPQHF. Written as DNA, the CDR3 is TGTGCCAGCAGTGACTATGCAGGGTCAGATCAGCCCCAGCATTTT. The chain combines TRBV6-5 with TRBJ1-5; the D gene is possibly TRBD1 (5 bases). The V gene lost 5 bases and the J gene lost 5 bases, with 16 bases spanning the gap. The germline V gene encodes CDR1 MNHEY and CDR2 SVGAGI. The CDR3 runs to 15 residues.

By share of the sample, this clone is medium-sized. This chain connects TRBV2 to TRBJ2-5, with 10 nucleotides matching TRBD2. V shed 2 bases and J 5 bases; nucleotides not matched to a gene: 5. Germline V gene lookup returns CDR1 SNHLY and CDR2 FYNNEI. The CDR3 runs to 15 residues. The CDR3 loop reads CASSEFLAGVETQYF. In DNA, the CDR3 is TGTGCCAGCAGTGAATTCCTAGCGGGAGTGGAGACCCAGTACTTC.

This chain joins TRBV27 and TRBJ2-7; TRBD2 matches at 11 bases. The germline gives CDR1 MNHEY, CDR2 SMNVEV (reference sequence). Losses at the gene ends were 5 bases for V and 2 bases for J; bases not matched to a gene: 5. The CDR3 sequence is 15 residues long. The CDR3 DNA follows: TGTGCCAGCAGTCCCGGGACTAGCGGAACCTACGAGCAGTACTTC. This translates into CASSPGTSGTYEQYF.

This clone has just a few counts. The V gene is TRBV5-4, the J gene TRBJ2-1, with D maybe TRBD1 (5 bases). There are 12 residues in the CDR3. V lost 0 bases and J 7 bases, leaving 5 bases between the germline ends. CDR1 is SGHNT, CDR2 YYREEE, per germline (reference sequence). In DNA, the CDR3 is TGTGCCAGCAGCTTGGCAGGGAATGAGCAGTTCTTC. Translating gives CASSLAGNEQFF.

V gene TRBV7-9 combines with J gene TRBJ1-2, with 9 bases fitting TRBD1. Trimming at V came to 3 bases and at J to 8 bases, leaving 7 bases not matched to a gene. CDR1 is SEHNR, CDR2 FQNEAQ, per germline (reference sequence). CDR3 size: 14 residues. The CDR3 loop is CASSFGTGHDGYTF. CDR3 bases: TGTGCCAGCAGCTTCGGGACAGGGCATGACGGCTACACCTTC.

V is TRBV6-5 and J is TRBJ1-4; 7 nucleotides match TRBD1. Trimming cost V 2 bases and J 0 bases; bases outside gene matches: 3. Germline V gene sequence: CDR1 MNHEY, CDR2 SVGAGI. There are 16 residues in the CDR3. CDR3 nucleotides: TGTGCCAGCAGTTACGGGACAGCTACAACTAATGAAAAACTGTTTTTT. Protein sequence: CASSYGTATTNEKLFF.

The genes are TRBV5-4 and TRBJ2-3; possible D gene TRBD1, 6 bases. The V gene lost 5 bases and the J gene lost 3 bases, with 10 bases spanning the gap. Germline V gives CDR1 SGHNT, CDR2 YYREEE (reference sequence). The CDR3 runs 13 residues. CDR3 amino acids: CASSQRGTDTQYF. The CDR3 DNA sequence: TGTGCCAGCAGTCAAAGGGGGACAGATACGCAGTATTTT.

CDR3 protein: CASSRGNPSYEQYF. CDR3 in DNA: TGTGCCAGTAGTAGGGGGAACCCTTCCTACGAGCAGTACTTC. This chain links TRBV19 with TRBJ2-5, with D perhaps TRBD1 or TRBD2 (5 bases each). The J call may be mistaken, given a closer DNA end match to TRBJ2-7. The CDR3 covers 14 residues. Germline V gene sequence: CDR1 LNHDA, CDR2 SQIVND (reference sequence).

The CDR3 DNA is TGTGCCAGCAGCTTAGCGGGGTTAGCGGGAGCCTACGAGCAGTACTTC. Protein sequence: CASSLAGLAGAYEQYF. V gene TRBV7-9 combines with J gene TRBJ2-7; TRBD2 aligns across 9 bases. The CDR3 is 16 amino acids. CDR1 and CDR2 from the germline V gene are SEHNR and FQNEAQ (reference sequence). Unmatched junction bases numbered 5, after V lost 0 bases and J lost 2 bases.

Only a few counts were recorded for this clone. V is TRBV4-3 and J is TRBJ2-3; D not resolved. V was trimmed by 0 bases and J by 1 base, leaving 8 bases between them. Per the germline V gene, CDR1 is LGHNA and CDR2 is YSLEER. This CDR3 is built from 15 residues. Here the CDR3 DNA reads TGCGCCAGCAGCCAAGAGAGAAGCGGCACAGATACGCAGTATTTT. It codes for CASSQERSGTDTQYF.

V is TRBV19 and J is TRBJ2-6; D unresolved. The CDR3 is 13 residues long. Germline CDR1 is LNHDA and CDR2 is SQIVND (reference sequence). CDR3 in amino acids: CATLKAGANVLTF. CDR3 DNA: TGTGCTACCCTCAAAGCTGGGGCCAACGTCCTGACTTTC.

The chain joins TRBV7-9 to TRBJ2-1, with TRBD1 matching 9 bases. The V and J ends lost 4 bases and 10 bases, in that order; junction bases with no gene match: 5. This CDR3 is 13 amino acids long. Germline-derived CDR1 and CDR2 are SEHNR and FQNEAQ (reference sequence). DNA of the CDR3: TGTGCCAGCAGCTGGGACAGGGAGGGAGAGCAGTTCTTC. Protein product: CASSWDREGEQFF.